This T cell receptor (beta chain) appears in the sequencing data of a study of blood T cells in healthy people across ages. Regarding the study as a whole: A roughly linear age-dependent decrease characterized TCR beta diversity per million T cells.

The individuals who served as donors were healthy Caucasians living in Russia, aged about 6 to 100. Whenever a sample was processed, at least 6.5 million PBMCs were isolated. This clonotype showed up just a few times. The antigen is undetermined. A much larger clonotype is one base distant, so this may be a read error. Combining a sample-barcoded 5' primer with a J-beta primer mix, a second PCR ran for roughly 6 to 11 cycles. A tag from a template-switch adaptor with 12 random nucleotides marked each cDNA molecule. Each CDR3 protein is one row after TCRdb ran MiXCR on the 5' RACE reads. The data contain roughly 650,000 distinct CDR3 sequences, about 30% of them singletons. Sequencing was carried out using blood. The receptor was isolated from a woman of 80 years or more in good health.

In nucleotides, the CDR3 is TGCAGTGCTTTGGGACTTTCCCAGTCAAATCGGCCCCAGCATTTT. Amino acid sequence: CSALGLSQSNRPQHF. The rearrangement joins TRBV20-1 to TRBJ1-5, with a weak D call TRBD1 (5 bases). The germline V gene encodes CDR1 DFQATT and CDR2 SNEGSKA (reference sequence). This CDR3 spans 15 amino acids.